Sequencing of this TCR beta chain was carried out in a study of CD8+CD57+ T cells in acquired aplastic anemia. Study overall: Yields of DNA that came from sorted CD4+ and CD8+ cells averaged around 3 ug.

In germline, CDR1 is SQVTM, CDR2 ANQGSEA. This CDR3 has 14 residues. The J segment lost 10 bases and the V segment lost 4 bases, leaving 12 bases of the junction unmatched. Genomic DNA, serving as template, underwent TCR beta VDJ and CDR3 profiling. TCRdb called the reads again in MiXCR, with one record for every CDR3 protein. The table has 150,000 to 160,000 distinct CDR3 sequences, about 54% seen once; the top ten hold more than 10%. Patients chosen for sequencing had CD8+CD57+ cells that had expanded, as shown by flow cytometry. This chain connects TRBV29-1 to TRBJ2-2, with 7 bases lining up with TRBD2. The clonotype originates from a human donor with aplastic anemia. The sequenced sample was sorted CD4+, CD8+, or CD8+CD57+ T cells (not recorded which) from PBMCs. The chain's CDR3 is CSVAPSGDNPELFF. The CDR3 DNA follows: TGCAGCGTTGCTCCTAGCGGCGATAACCCGGAGCTGTTTTTT.